The 5 T cell receptor beta chains below were found in one sample sequenced in a study of T cell repertoires in cytomegalovirus infection. Their antigens remain unidentified. Each CDR3 protein is one row after TCRdb ran MiXCR on the reads. Counted here are approximately 270,000 distinct CDR3 sequences, approximately 22% occurring once; the ten biggest clones make up approximately 19%. This material consisted of cultured PBMCs, taken from culture after CMV antigen stimulation. The receptors were sampled from a human donor in good health (CMV status not recorded). Some clones in this sample may be carry-over from other donors' samples.

The V gene is TRBV10-3, the J gene TRBJ1-2; D not resolved. CDR1 is ENHRY and CDR2 is SYGVKD in the germline V gene. CDR3 length: 13 residues. Deletions cut 7 bases from V and 4 bases from J, with 13 bases between. CDR3 region: CAITMTDSYGYTF. The CDR3 DNA reads TGTGCCATCACCATGACGGATAGCTATGGCTACACCTTC.

This clonotype has just a few counts. This chain connects TRBV19 to TRBJ2-5; 7 bases fit TRBD1. Germline assignment: CDR1 LNHDA and CDR2 SQIVND (reference sequence). Germline trimming cut 5 bases from V and 3 bases from J; bases unmatched to any gene: 9. The CDR3 length is 15 residues. CDR3 coding DNA: TGTGCCAGTAGTTATGGGACAGTAGGAGAAGAGACCCAGTACTTC. Translating gives CASSYGTVGEETQYF.

This clonotype occurred many times. The V gene is TRBV7-2, the J gene TRBJ2-1, with D hard to call. Per the germline V gene, CDR1 is SGHTA and CDR2 is FQGNSA. Trimming stripped 1 base from V and 12 bases from J, with 10 bases between. CDR3 size: 12 residues. CDR3: CASSLETVGQFF. CDR3 in DNA: TGTGCCAGCAGCTTAGAGACGGTAGGGCAGTTCTTC. The complete variable domain, with remaining parts taken from reference TRBV7-2 and TRBJ2-1, reads GAGVSQSPSNKVTEKGKDVELRCDPISGHTALYWYRQSLGQGLEFLIYFQGNSAPDKSGLPSDRFSAERTGGSVSTLTIQRTQQEDSAVYLCASSLETVGQFFGPGTRLTVL.

This clonotype appeared many times. The chain has TRBV5-1 and TRBJ2-1; 10 positions match TRBD2. V lost 0 bases and J lost 4; bases outside the gene matches: 4. Germline V gene sequence: CDR1 SGHRS, CDR2 YFSETQ. This CDR3 contains 16 residues. The CDR3 loop is CASSLGGLAAYNEQFF. The CDR3, as DNA: TGCGCCAGCAGCTTGGGAGGACTAGCGGCATACAATGAGCAGTTCTTC. The complete variable domain, with remaining parts taken from reference TRBV5-1 and TRBJ2-1, reads KAGVTQTPRYLIKTRGQQVTLSCSPISGHRSVSWYQQTPGQGLQFLFEYFSETQRNKGNFPGRFSGRQFSNSRSEMNVSTLELGDSALYLCASSLGGLAAYNEQFFGPGTRLTVL.

This clonotype was seen only a few times. The gene calls are TRBV20-1 and TRBJ2-3, with a weak D call TRBD2 (5 bases). Trimming took 1 base from V and 3 from J, leaving 11 bases between them. This CDR3 region has 14 residues. Germline loops: CDR1 DFQATT, CDR2 SNEGSKA (reference sequence). CDR3 DNA: TGCAGTGCTAGAGGAGGGCCGGGTACAGATACGCAGTATTTT. It is translated as CSARGGPGTDTQYF.